This T cell receptor beta chain was documented in a study of human T cells and chemical hapten exposure. Study context: Diphenylcyclopropenone doses were given weekly to the scalps of patients across the approximately 25-week study.

A single record per CDR3 protein comes from TCRdb applying MiXCR to the RACE reads. The sample shows just over 95,000 distinct CDR3 sequences, around a quarter of them seen only once. CDR1 SGHRS and CDR2 YFSETQ come from the germline V gene. The CDR3 covers 11 residues. Time point reported: patch test 3, about 24 weeks after DPC sensitization. The treatment is: therapeutic diphenylcyclopropenone sensitization with weekly scalp DPC. The sample holds one count of this clonotype. The junction differs from germline at one of its ends, possibly a read error. The sequence came from a man aged 35 to 55 with alopecia areata. Some clones in this sample may be carry-over from other donors' samples. The gene calls are TRBV5-1 and TRBJ2-3; no clear D. The source material was whole blood, sampled in connection with sensitization to the hapten diphenylcyclopropenone (DPC). The CDR3 region is CASSLLDTRYF. The CDR3 DNA reads as TGCGCCAGCAGCTTGTTGGATACGCGGTATTTT.